The present T cell receptor (beta chain) was sequenced within a study of TIL therapy for anti-PD-1-resistant metastatic lung cancer. This clone was recorded a few times. The time point was: pre-treatment sample, taken before nivolumab and TIL therapy. Pleural nodules or supraclavicular lymph nodes made up most of the excised metastases sampled. Progressing patients received lymphodepletion, expanded TIL infusion and IL-2. The libraries were made with immunoSEQ v3. Sequenced by immunoSEQ multiplex PCR; TCRdb stores in-frame clones only, minus some. The table includes over 25,000 clones, 55% to 75% detected once. This TCR was recovered from a person aged 25 to 85 with non-small cell lung cancer. The material was tumor tissue, obtained at baseline.

The CDR3 region has the DNA TGTGCTAGTGGTATCCCCTCGACAGGACATACGCAGTATTTT. Its translation is CASGIPSTGHTQYF. The chain recombines TRBV12-5 with TRBJ2-3; TRBD1 might be the D (6 bases). From germline, CDR1 is LGHNT and CDR2 FRNRAP. The CDR3 runs to 14 residues. The V end was cut by 5 bases, the J end by 7 bases, with 16 bases between. Looking up the rest from reference TRBV12-5 and TRBJ2-3 gives the full variable domain: DARVTQTPRHKVTEMGQEVTMRCQPILGHNTVFWYRQTMMQGLELLAYFRNRAPLDDSGMPKDRFSAEMPDATLATLKIQPSEPRDSAVYFCASGIPSTGHTQYFGPGTRLTVL.